This T cell receptor (beta chain) was retrieved from a study of blood T cell repertoires in COVID-19. About the study: Sources were T cells, B-cell-depleted T cells, or PBMCs; the material itself was cDNA or gDNA.

Original data processing: Reference gene primer amplification gave nucleated cell count estimates. Profiled with immunoSEQ multiplex PCR; TCRdb holds only in-frame clones, not every one. The D gene and trimming were derived from the DNA, and the V and J assignments and clone size from that table. In the table there are 100,000 to 120,000 clones, approximately 85% of which are singletons. Followed over time, Seattle patients had been enrolled while infection was active. The TCR comes from a woman aged 55-69 years with COVID-19, enrolled during active disease. The sequencing sample was made of peripheral blood.

CDR3 sequence (DNA): TGTGCCAGCAGCCCCAACCCTAGGGGGTCGAACACCGGGGAGCTGTTTTTT. Amino acid sequence: CASSPNPRGSNTGELFF. The chain employs TRBV7-8 and TRBJ2-2; TRBD1 might be the D (6 bases). Deletions cut 5 bases from V and 0 bases from J, with 16 bases between. Germline CDR1 is SGHVS and CDR2 is FQNEAQ. The CDR3 is made up of 17 amino acids.